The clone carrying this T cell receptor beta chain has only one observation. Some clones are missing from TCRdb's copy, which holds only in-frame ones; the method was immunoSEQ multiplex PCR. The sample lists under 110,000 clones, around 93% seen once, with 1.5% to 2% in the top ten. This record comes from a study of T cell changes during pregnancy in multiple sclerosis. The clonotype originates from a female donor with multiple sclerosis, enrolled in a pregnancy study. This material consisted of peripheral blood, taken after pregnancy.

The CDR3 reads CASSVGVIGGGTNEQFF. Written as DNA, the CDR3 is TGTGCCAGCAGCGTAGGTGTTATCGGCGGGGGGACGAATGAGCAGTTCTTC. The chain couples TRBV9 to TRBJ2-1, with 8 bases that match TRBD2. V lost 0 bases, J lost 7 bases, and 12 bases stayed unmatched. CDR1 and CDR2 from the germline V gene are SGDLS and YYNGEE. This CDR3 region has 17 residues.